These T cell receptor beta chains were read from a single sample in a study of blood T cell repertoires in COVID-19. Sequenced by immunoSEQ multiplex PCR; TCRdb stores in-frame clones only, minus some. The table has 350,000 to 450,000 clones, more than 70% seen once. The sample taken for sequencing was peripheral blood. These receptors were collected from a man between 35 and 55 years old with acute or convalescent COVID-19. CDR3s leave out the opening cysteine and the closing phenylalanine or tryptophan. D genes are given only for firm matches. Not every row has a clone size; where given, it reads once, few, many or a size class.

abundance: .; j_gene: TRBJ2-1; d_gene: TRBD1; v_gene: TRBV20-1; CDR3aa: SASNPRQGSYNEQF
abundance: .; j_gene: TRBJ1-4; d_gene: .; v_gene: TRBV4-3; CDR3aa: ASSQSSRDTYLATNEKLF
abundance: .; j_gene: TRBJ2-7; d_gene: TRBD1; v_gene: TRBV6-5; CDR3aa: ASSRTGYEQY
abundance: once; j_gene: TRBJ1-1; d_gene: .; v_gene: TRBV28; CDR3aa: ASATWGGTVNTEAF
abundance: .; j_gene: TRBJ2-1; d_gene: TRBD2; v_gene: TRBV5-4; CDR3aa: ASSWGGTRNDAEQF
abundance: .; j_gene: TRBJ1-2; d_gene: .; v_gene: TRBV14; CDR3aa: ASSQVNGLLYGYT
abundance: .; j_gene: TRBJ2-7; d_gene: .; v_gene: TRBV28; CDR3aa: ASSFSQSSYEQY
abundance: .; j_gene: TRBJ2-7; d_gene: TRBD2; v_gene: TRBV19; CDR3aa: ASSRTSGAYEQY
abundance: .; j_gene: TRBJ1-1; d_gene: .; v_gene: TRBV19; CDR3aa: ASSPGPTMNTEAF
abundance: .; j_gene: TRBJ1-4; d_gene: .; v_gene: TRBV4-1; CDR3aa: ASSQSNEKLF
abundance: .; j_gene: TRBJ1-1; d_gene: .; v_gene: TRBV19; CDR3aa: ASSIQGRTEAF
abundance: .; j_gene: TRBJ1-4; d_gene: TRBD1; v_gene: TRBV5-4; CDR3aa: ASSPGTGVIGKLF
abundance: once; j_gene: TRBJ2-3; d_gene: .; v_gene: TRBV27; CDR3aa: ASSLSVQNTDTQY
abundance: .; j_gene: TRBJ2-7; d_gene: .; v_gene: TRBV7-9; CDR3aa: ASPRKTAYTFPYEQY
abundance: .; j_gene: TRBJ2-1; d_gene: .; v_gene: TRBV6-5; CDR3aa: ASTSPLRSEQF
abundance: .; j_gene: TRBJ2-3; d_gene: .; v_gene: TRBV29-1; CDR3aa: STPGRGFSTDTQY
abundance: .; j_gene: TRBJ1-1; d_gene: TRBD1; v_gene: TRBV6-6; CDR3aa: ASRATGAGTEAF
abundance: .; j_gene: TRBJ2-3; d_gene: TRBD2; v_gene: TRBV7-9; CDR3aa: ASSMTSSTDTQY
abundance: few; j_gene: TRBJ1-5; d_gene: .; v_gene: TRBV18; CDR3aa: ASSRTDNSNQPQH
abundance: .; j_gene: TRBJ1-1; d_gene: .; v_gene: TRBV2; CDR3aa: AKYRAENTEAF
abundance: .; j_gene: TRBJ1-6; d_gene: TRBD1; v_gene: TRBV14; CDR3aa: ASSQRGQGYSPLH
abundance: few; j_gene: TRBJ1-1; d_gene: .; v_gene: TRBV6-6; CDR3aa: ASSPLGVGATEAF
abundance: .; j_gene: TRBJ2-7; d_gene: .; v_gene: TRBV6-5; CDR3aa: ASDPQGGSYEQY
abundance: few; j_gene: TRBJ2-7; d_gene: .; v_gene: TRBV5-4; CDR3aa: ASRFGGGNEQY
abundance: .; j_gene: TRBJ1-1; d_gene: TRBD1; v_gene: TRBV2; CDR3aa: ASTLTGGNWNTEAF
abundance: .; j_gene: TRBJ2-1; d_gene: .; v_gene: TRBV19; CDR3aa: ASSTLYNEQF
abundance: .; j_gene: TRBJ2-1; d_gene: TRBD2; v_gene: TRBV6-1; CDR3aa: ASSEFSGGVSSYNEQF
abundance: .; j_gene: TRBJ1-2; d_gene: TRBD1; v_gene: TRBV6-2/TRBV6-3; CDR3aa: ASSYPLSGTGNGYT
abundance: .; j_gene: TRBJ2-2; d_gene: .; v_gene: TRBV9; CDR3aa: ASSVGVNTGELF
abundance: once; j_gene: TRBJ2-3; d_gene: .; v_gene: TRBV28; CDR3aa: ASSTTRRAESTDTQY
abundance: .; j_gene: TRBJ1-1; d_gene: .; v_gene: TRBV2; CDR3aa: ASRLGTEAF
abundance: .; j_gene: TRBJ2-1; d_gene: TRBD2; v_gene: TRBV7-9; CDR3aa: ASSFSRLAGAYEQF
abundance: .; j_gene: TRBJ1-6; d_gene: .; v_gene: TRBV19; CDR3aa: ASSIAPRLSLH
abundance: .; j_gene: TRBJ1-5; d_gene: TRBD1; v_gene: TRBV10-2; CDR3aa: ASSPGQGADQPQH
abundance: .; j_gene: TRBJ2-1; d_gene: TRBD1; v_gene: TRBV7-9; CDR3aa: ASSFRTGTYNEQF
abundance: .; j_gene: TRBJ1-5; d_gene: .; v_gene: TRBV21-1; CDR3aa: ASSRKSRPGTGVDQPQH
abundance: .; j_gene: TRBJ2-7; d_gene: .; v_gene: TRBV23-1; CDR3aa: ASSARDTGYSYEQY
abundance: .; j_gene: TRBJ2-7; d_gene: .; v_gene: TRBV3-1/TRBV3-2; CDR3aa: ASSQVGGPYEQY
abundance: few; j_gene: TRBJ2-7; d_gene: TRBD1; v_gene: TRBV27; CDR3aa: ASSFPGQGFNEQY
abundance: .; j_gene: TRBJ2-7; d_gene: TRBD1; v_gene: TRBV9; CDR3aa: ASSVGGQGAVYEQY
abundance: .; j_gene: TRBJ2-5; d_gene: TRBD2; v_gene: TRBV9; CDR3aa: ASSGRGSGSWVETQY
abundance: .; j_gene: TRBJ1-2; d_gene: .; v_gene: TRBV27; CDR3aa: ASSRTARTIYGYT
abundance: .; j_gene: TRBJ2-1; d_gene: TRBD1; v_gene: TRBV30; CDR3aa: AWSPTYTGTAYNEQF
abundance: .; j_gene: TRBJ1-5; d_gene: .; v_gene: TRBV6-1; CDR3aa: ASSEQGFQPQH
abundance: .; j_gene: TRBJ2-5; d_gene: TRBD2; v_gene: TRBV2; CDR3aa: ASSSGLAGFQETQY
abundance: .; j_gene: TRBJ2-7; d_gene: TRBD1; v_gene: TRBV27; CDR3aa: ASSWDRNYEQY
abundance: .; j_gene: TRBJ2-7; d_gene: TRBD1; v_gene: TRBV11-2; CDR3aa: ASSLDLWTGGSEQY